The 27 T cell receptor beta chains below all came from one sample that was sequenced in a study of control samples from healthy donors and cancer patients. The method was immunoSEQ multiplex PCR; TCRdb's version includes in-frame clones alone and lacks a portion of them. The sample shows 150,000 or so clones, 88% of them seen only once. The sequencing input was blood. The receptor source for this set is a woman younger than 45 in good health.

The chain employs TRBV3-1 (or the pseudogene TRBV3-2) and TRBJ1-2; D perhaps matches TRBD1 (5 bases). With 1 base removed from V and 1 base from J, the gap between germline ends came to 13 bases. The CDR3 contains 16 residues. Germline V gene sequence: CDR1 LGHDT, CDR2 YNNKEL (reference sequence). The chain's CDR3 is CASSQGGGGGNYGYTF. DNA of the CDR3: TGTGCCAGCAGCCAAGGGGGGGGTGGAGGTAACTATGGCTACACCTTC.

V gene TRBV9 combines with J gene TRBJ1-1; unclear D gene. Deletions cut 1 base from V and 11 bases from J, with 9 bases between. The CDR3 is made up of 11 amino acids. The germline V gene has CDR1 SGDLS and CDR2 YYNGEE. CDR3 protein: CASSVRIGAFF. The DNA for the CDR3 is TGTGCCAGCAGCGTAAGGATAGGGGCTTTCTTT. The full variable domain, completed using reference TRBV9 and TRBJ1-1, is DSGVTQTPKHLITATGQRVTLRCSPRSGDLSVYWYQQSLDQGLQFLIQYYNGEERAKGNILERFSAQQFPDLHSELNLSSLELGDSALYFCASSVRIGAFFGQGTRLTVV.

The chain carries TRBV6-5 and TRBJ1-1, with D tentatively TRBD1 (6 bases). This CDR3 spans 14 amino acids. Trimming stripped 6 bases from V and 1 base from J, with 12 bases between. Germline V gives CDR1 MNHEY, CDR2 SVGAGI. The CDR3 DNA follows: TGTGCCAGCAGCTTCGGACAGCCGAACACTGAAGCTTTCTTT. Amino acids: CASSFGQPNTEAFF.

This clone was observed once. Other nucleotide sequences in the sample specify the same CDR3. The chain links TRBV6-5 to TRBJ1-1; 8 bases line up with TRBD1. With V trimmed by 0 bases and J by 1 base, 1 base remained unmatched. The CDR3 is 15 amino acids. The germline V gene encodes CDR1 MNHEY and CDR2 SVGAGI. CDR3 amino acids: CASSYSGTGNTEAFF. The DNA for the CDR3 is TGTGCCAGCAGTTACTCGGGGACAGGGAACACTGAAGCTTTCTTT.

The chain is built from TRBV12-3 or TRBV12-4 and TRBJ2-1; a weak D match, TRBD2 (6 bases). V was pared by 3 bases and J by 9 bases, with 12 bases between. The CDR3 covers 13 residues. CDR3: CASSFGVGGEQFF. CDR3 nucleotide sequence: TGTGCCAGCAGTTTTGGGGTCGGGGGTGAGCAGTTCTTC.

The chain recombines TRBV7-9 with TRBJ2-5; D is perhaps TRBD2 (5 bases). Germline-derived CDR1 and CDR2 are SEHNR and FQNEAQ (reference sequence). Trimming removed 1 base at V and 3 bases at J, with 9 bases between. The CDR3 has 14 residues. The CDR3 sequence: CASSLDLGEETQYF. In DNA, the CDR3 is TGTGCCAGCAGCTTAGACCTCGGGGAAGAGACCCAGTACTTC.

This clone was picked up one time. The rearrangement joins TRBV28 to TRBJ2-4; TRBD1 might be the D (5 bases). Germline CDR1 and CDR2: MDHEN and SYDVKM. V lost 6 bases, J lost 6 bases, and 12 bases lay in between. The CDR3 has 13 residues. CDR3 sequence: CASSRGQVNIQYF. In DNA, the CDR3 is TGTGCCAGCAGCCGAGGACAAGTAAACATTCAGTACTTC. Full variable domain (outside the CDR3, taken from reference TRBV28 and TRBJ2-4): DVKVTQSSRYLVKRTGEKVFLECVQDMDHENMFWYRQDPGLGLRLIYFSYDVKMKEKGDIPEGYSVSREKKERFSLILESASTNQTSMYLCASSRGQVNIQYFGAGTRLSVL.

This sequence joins TRBV6-1 and TRBJ2-7, with D possibly matching TRBD1 (11 bases). CDR1 and CDR2 from the germline V gene are MNHNS and SASEGT. This CDR3 is 17 amino acids long. Deletions cut 2 bases from V and 7 bases from J, with 24 bases between. The CDR3 DNA reads as TGTGCCAGCAGTGAAATCCCCGGGACAGGGGGACTAGCGGAGCAGTACTTC. The encoded protein is CASSEIPGTGGLAEQYF.

The CDR3 bases are TGTGCCAGCAGCAAAGCAAGCCTGGGCAGGGAGTGCTCTGGGGCCAACGTCCTGACTTTC. This gives the protein CASSKASLGRECSGANVLTF. The chain recombines TRBV21-1 with TRBJ2-6. TRBV21-1 is a documented pseudogene. CDR3 length equals 20 residues.

V gene TRBV7-2 combines with J gene TRBJ1-1; D unresolved. Germline CDR1 and CDR2: SGHTA and FQGNSA. This CDR3 is 14 amino acids long. V was cut by 4 bases and J by 5 bases, with 14 bases left in between. The CDR3 nucleotides are TGTGCCAGCAGCTCGACCTGGCGCGGAACTGAAGCTTTCTTT. Its translation is CASSSTWRGTEAFF.

The chain recombines TRBV5-1 with TRBJ2-1; 10 positions agree with TRBD2. This CDR3 spans 16 amino acids. Trimming removed 0 bases from V and 6 bases from J; junction bases left unmatched: 6. Germline V CDR1 and CDR2: SGHRS, YFSETQ. CDR3 sequence: CASSLALAGGGNEQFF. CDR3 nucleotides: TGCGCCAGCAGCTTGGCCTTAGCGGGAGGAGGCAATGAGCAGTTCTTC.

The rearrangement joins TRBV7-9 to TRBJ2-1; D perhaps matches TRBD2 (5 bases). The CDR3 is 14 residues long. The V gene's germline CDR1 is SEHNR and CDR2 FQNEAQ (reference sequence). V shed 5 bases and J shed 6 bases, with 14 bases lying between them. DNA of the CDR3: TGTGCCAGCAGCCCTTCCGGGATGAGCAATGAGCAGTTCTTC. Translation: CASSPSGMSNEQFF.

As DNA, the CDR3 is TGTGCCAGCAGTGTACGACAGGGCCAAGAGACCCAGTACTTC. Its protein is CASSVRQGQETQYF. This rearrangement joins TRBV2 to TRBJ2-5; 7 positions agree with TRBD1. The V and J ends lost 4 bases and 1 base, in that order; junction bases with no gene match: 3. The CDR3 sequence is 14 residues long. Germline CDR1 and CDR2: SNHLY and FYNNEI.

This clone was counted once. V usage is TRBV5-1 and J usage is TRBJ2-6, with D possibly matching TRBD1 (7 bases). The CDR3 is made up of 18 amino acids. Deletions cut 0 bases from V and 0 bases from J, with 13 bases between. Germline V gene lookup returns CDR1 SGHRS and CDR2 YFSETQ. CDR3: CASSLGRGQTSGANVLTF. CDR3 in DNA: TGCGCCAGCAGCTTGGGGCGGGGACAGACCTCTGGGGCCAACGTCCTGACTTTC.

The rearrangement joins TRBV5-6 to TRBJ2-1; 12 bases map to TRBD1. Germline loops: CDR1 SGHDT, CDR2 YYEEEE. V was pared by 4 bases and J by 7 bases, with 15 bases of the junction left unmatched. The CDR3 is 18 amino acids. The CDR3 spells CASSRKHFGTGGRNEQFF. DNA of the CDR3: TGTGCCAGCAGCCGGAAACATTTCGGGACAGGGGGCAGGAATGAGCAGTTCTTC.

V is TRBV9 and J is TRBJ2-7; 13 nucleotides line up with TRBD2. From germline, CDR1 is SGDLS and CDR2 YYNGEE. With V trimmed by 3 bases and J by 6 bases, 6 bases remained unmatched. The CDR3 runs 15 residues. In DNA form, the CDR3 reads TGTGCCAGCAGCGGAAGGACTAGCGGGAGTCGCGAGCAGTACTTC. Translated: CASSGRTSGSREQYF.

The chain joins TRBV5-4 to TRBJ2-1, with 8 bases matching TRBD2. V was clipped by 6 bases and J by 0 bases; unmatched bases: 8. The CDR3 runs to 16 residues. Germline V gene sequence: CDR1 SGHNT, CDR2 YYREEE (reference sequence). CDR3 protein: CASNLAGFSSYNEQFF. DNA for the CDR3: TGTGCCAGCAACTTAGCGGGGTTCAGCTCCTACAATGAGCAGTTCTTC.

The V and J genes are TRBV5-1 and TRBJ1-1, with 9 bases lining up with TRBD1. Looked up from germline, CDR1 is SGHRS and CDR2 is YFSETQ. Unmatched junction bases numbered 13, after V lost 6 bases and J lost 1 base. This CDR3 comprises 17 residues. The DNA for the CDR3 is TGCGCCAGCACGTACCCGGGACAGGGTCCGGAGAACACTGAAGCTTTCTTT. It yields the protein CASTYPGQGPENTEAFF.

This rearrangement joins TRBV19 to TRBJ1-1; 9 positions match TRBD1. V was clipped by 5 bases and J by 5 bases; unmatched bases: 12. This CDR3 comprises 16 residues. Per germline, CDR1 LNHDA and CDR2 SQIVND (reference sequence). CDR3 DNA: TGTGCCAGTAGTCTCCGAACCGGGACAGGGACAACTGAAGCTTTCTTT. Translating gives CASSLRTGTGTTEAFF.

The chain has TRBV7-9 and TRBJ2-6; D remains unclear. Trimming shortened V by 8 bases and J by 3 bases, and 11 bases separated the two germline ends. Germline CDR1 and CDR2: SEHNR and FQNEAQ (reference sequence). The CDR3 is made up of 14 amino acids. CDR3 amino acids: CASFTPDGANVLTF. In DNA, the CDR3 is TGTGCCAGCTTCACCCCAGATGGGGCCAACGTCCTGACTTTC.

This clone came up once. The chain has TRBV5-5 and TRBJ2-7, with 9 bases lining up with TRBD1. Per the germline V gene, CDR1 is SGHKS and CDR2 is YYEKEE (reference sequence). V was pared by 5 bases and J by 3 bases, with 24 bases of the junction left unmatched. The CDR3 totals 20 residues. CDR3: CASSRVPGQGSQSRSYEQYF. CDR3 DNA sequence: TGTGCCAGCAGTCGGGTGCCGGGACAGGGTAGCCAGTCGCGGAGCTACGAGCAGTACTTC.

This chain joins TRBV19 and TRBJ1-5, with TRBD1 matching over 7 bases. Germline CDR1 LNHDA, CDR2 SQIVND (reference sequence). This CDR3 comprises 15 residues. V gave up 6 bases and J gave up 6 bases; unmatched junction bases: 11. Here the CDR3 reads CASRVEQGSGQPQHF. In nucleotides, the CDR3 is TGTGCCAGTAGAGTAGAACAGGGGTCGGGTCAGCCCCAGCATTTT.

V and J are TRBV3-1 (or the pseudogene TRBV3-2) and TRBJ2-5; 10 bases match TRBD2. The CDR3 is 14 residues long. The J segment lost 6 bases and the V segment lost 6 bases, leaving 7 bases of the junction unmatched. Germline CDR1 LGHDT, CDR2 YNNKEL (reference sequence). DNA of the CDR3: TGTGCCAGCAGTCTAGCGGGAGCTGCGAAGACCCAGTACTTC. It codes for CASSLAGAAKTQYF.

The chain uses TRBV7-6 and TRBJ1-1; TRBD1 might be the D (5 bases). The CDR3 length is 15 residues. Trimming pared 1 base from V and 0 bases from J, leaving 9 bases between. CDR1 is SGHVS, CDR2 FNYEAQ, per germline. In DNA form, the CDR3 reads TGTGCCAGCAGCTTAGGAGGGGACCTGAACACTGAAGCTTTCTTT. Residues: CASSLGGDLNTEAFF.

The chain joins TRBV16 to TRBJ2-3; possibly TRBD2 for D (6 bases). This CDR3 is built from 20 residues. V lost 3 bases and J 0 bases, leaving 25 bases between the germline ends. Looked up from germline, CDR1 is KGHSY and CDR2 is FQNENV. The CDR3 DNA sequence: TGTGCCAGCAGCCAGATACGACTAGACCGAGGCATCATTAGCACAGATACGCAGTATTTT. This encodes CASSQIRLDRGIISTDTQYF.

The CDR3 loop is CASSLRDGPNYGYTF. In DNA form, the CDR3 reads TGTGCCAGCTCACTCCGGGACGGTCCTAACTATGGCTACACCTTC. The chain recombines TRBV18 with TRBJ1-2; the D gene is possibly TRBD1 (5 bases). The CDR3 consists of 15 residues. Trimming pared 4 bases from V and 0 bases from J, leaving 12 bases between. CDR1 and CDR2 from the germline V gene are KGHSH and LQKENI.

The rearrangement links TRBV29-1 to TRBJ1-4; a weak D match, TRBD1 (5 bases). CDR1 SQVTM and CDR2 ANQGSEA come from the germline V gene. The CDR3 length is 14 residues. V dropped 5 bases and J dropped 7 bases, with 17 bases sitting between them. CDR3 sequence: CSVQQGSGFEKLFF. The CDR3 DNA sequence: TGCAGCGTTCAGCAGGGATCGGGGTTTGAAAAACTGTTTTTT.